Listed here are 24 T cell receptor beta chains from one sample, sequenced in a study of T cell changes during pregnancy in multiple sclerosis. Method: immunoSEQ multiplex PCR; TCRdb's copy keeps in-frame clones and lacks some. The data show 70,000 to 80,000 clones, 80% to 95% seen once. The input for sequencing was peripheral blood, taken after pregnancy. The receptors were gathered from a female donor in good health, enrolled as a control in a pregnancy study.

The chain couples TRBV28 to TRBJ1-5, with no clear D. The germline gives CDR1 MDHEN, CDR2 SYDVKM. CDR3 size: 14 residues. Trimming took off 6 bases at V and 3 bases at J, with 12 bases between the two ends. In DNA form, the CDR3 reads TGTGCCAGCAGCTCTTCAGGAAACAATCAGCCCCAGCATTTT. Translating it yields CASSSSGNNQPQHF. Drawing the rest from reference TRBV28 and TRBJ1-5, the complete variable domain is DVKVTQSSRYLVKRTGEKVFLECVQDMDHENMFWYRQDPGLGLRLIYFSYDVKMKEKGDIPEGYSVSREKKERFSLILESASTNQTSMYLCASSSSGNNQPQHFGDGTRLSIL.

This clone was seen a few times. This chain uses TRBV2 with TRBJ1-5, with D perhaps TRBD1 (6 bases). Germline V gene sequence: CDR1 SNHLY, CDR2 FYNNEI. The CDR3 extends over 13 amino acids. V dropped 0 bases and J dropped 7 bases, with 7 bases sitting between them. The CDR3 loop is CASSEAQGQPQHF. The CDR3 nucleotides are TGTGCCAGCAGTGAAGCGCAGGGGCAGCCCCAGCATTTT. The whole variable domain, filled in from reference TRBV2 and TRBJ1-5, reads EPEVTQTPSHQVTQMGQEVILRCVPISNHLYFYWYRQILGQKVEFLVSFYNNEISEKSEIFDDQFSVERPDGSNFTLKIRSTKLEDSAMYFCASSEAQGQPQHFGDGTRLSIL.

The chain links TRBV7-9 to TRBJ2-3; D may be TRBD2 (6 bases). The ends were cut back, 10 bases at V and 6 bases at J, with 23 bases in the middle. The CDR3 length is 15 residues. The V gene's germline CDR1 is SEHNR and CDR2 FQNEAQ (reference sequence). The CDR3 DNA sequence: TGTGCCAACGAACCGCCCGGGAGTCTCCGGGATACGCAGTATTTT. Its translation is CANEPPGSLRDTQYF. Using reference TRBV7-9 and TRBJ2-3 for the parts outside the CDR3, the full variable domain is DTGVSQNPRHKITKRGQNVTFRCDPISEHNRLYWYRQTLGQGPEFLTYFQNEAQLEKSRLLSDRFSAERPKGSFSTLEIQRTEQGDSAMYLCANEPPGSLRDTQYFGPGTRLTVL.

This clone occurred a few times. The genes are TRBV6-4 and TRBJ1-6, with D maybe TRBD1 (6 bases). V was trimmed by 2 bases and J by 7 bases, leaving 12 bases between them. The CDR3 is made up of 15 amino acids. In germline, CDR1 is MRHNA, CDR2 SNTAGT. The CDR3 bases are TGTGCCAGCAGTGACGCGGCAGGGGACAATTCACCCCTCCACTTT. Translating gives CASSDAAGDNSPLHF.

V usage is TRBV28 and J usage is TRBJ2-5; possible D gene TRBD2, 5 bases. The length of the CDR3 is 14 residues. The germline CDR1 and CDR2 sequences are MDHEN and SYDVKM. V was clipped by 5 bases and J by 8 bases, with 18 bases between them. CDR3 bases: TGTGCCAGCAGTACCATTGACCGTGGGAGTACCCAGTACTTC. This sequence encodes CASSTIDRGSTQYF.

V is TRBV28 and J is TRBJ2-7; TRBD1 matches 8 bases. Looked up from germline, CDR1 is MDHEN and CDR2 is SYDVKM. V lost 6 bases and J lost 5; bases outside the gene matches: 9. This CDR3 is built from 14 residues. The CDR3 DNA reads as TGTGCCAGCAGACCAAGCACAGGGGGTGACGAGCAGTACTTC. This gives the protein CASRPSTGGDEQYF.

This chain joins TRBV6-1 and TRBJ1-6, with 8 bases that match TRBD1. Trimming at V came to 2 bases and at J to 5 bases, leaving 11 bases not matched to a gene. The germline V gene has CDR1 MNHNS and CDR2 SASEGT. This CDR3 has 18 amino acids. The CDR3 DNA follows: TGTGCCAGCAGTGAAAGTAGGCGGACAGGGCTTAATAATTCACCCCTCCACTTT. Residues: CASSESRRTGLNNSPLHF.

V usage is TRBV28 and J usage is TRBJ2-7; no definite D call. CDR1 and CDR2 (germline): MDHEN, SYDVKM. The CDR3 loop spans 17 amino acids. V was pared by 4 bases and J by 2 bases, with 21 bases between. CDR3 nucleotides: TGTGCCAGCAGTTCCCAAAGGTCGGCAGGTTCGACCTACGAGCAGTACTTC. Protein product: CASSSQRSAGSTYEQYF.

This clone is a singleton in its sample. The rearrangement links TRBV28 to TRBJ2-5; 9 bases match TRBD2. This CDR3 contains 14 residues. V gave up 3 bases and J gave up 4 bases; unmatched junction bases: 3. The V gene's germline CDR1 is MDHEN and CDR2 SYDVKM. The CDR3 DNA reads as TGTGCCAGCAGTTTTGCGGGGGGGCCAGAGACCCAGTACTTC. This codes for CASSFAGGPETQYF.

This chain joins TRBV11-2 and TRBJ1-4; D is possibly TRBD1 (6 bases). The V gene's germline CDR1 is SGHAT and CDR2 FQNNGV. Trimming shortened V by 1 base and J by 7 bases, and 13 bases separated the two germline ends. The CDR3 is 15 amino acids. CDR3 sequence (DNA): TGTGCCAGCAGCTTAGTCGGGGGGCAGGGTGAAAAACTGTTTTTT. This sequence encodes CASSLVGGQGEKLFF.

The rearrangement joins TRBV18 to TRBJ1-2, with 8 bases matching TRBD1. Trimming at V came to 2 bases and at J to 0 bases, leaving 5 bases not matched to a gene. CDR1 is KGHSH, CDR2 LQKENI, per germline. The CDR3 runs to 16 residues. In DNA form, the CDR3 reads TGTGCCAGCTCACCAGGGCAGGGGGCACCTAACTATGGCTACACCTTC. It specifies CASSPGQGAPNYGYTF. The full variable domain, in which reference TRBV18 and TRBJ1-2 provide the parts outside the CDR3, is NAGVMQNPRHLVRRRGQEARLRCSPMKGHSHVYWYRQLPEEGLKFMVYLQKENIIDESGMPKERFSAEFPKEGPSILRIQQVVRGDSAAYFCASSPGQGAPNYGYTFGSGTRLTVV.

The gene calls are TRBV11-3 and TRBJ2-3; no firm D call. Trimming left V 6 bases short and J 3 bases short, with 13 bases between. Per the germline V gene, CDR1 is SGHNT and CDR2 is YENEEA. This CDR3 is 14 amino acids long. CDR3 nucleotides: TGTGCCAGCAGTGCCACGGGTGCGACAGATACGCAGTATTTT. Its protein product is CASSATGATDTQYF. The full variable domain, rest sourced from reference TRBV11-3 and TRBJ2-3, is EAGVVQSPRYKIIEKKQPVAFWCNPISGHNTLYWYLQNLGQGPELLIRYENEEAVDDSQLPKDRFSAERLKGVDSTLKIQPAELGDSAVYLCASSATGATDTQYFGPGTRLTVL.

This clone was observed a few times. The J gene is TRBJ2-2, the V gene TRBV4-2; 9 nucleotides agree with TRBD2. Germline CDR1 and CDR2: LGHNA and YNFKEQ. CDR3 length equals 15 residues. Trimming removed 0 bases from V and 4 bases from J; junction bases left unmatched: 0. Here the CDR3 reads CASSQELAGTGELFF. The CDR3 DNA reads TGTGCCAGCAGCCAAGAACTAGCGGGCACCGGGGAGCTGTTTTTT.

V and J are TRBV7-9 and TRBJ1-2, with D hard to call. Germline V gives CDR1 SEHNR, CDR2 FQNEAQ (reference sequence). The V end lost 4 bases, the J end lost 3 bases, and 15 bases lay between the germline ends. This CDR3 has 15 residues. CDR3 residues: CASSSQLPGYYGYTF. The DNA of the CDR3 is TGTGCCAGCAGCTCCCAATTGCCAGGCTACTATGGCTACACCTTC. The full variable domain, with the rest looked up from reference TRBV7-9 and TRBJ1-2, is DTGVSQNPRHKITKRGQNVTFRCDPISEHNRLYWYRQTLGQGPEFLTYFQNEAQLEKSRLLSDRFSAERPKGSFSTLEIQRTEQGDSAMYLCASSSQLPGYYGYTFGSGTRLTVV.

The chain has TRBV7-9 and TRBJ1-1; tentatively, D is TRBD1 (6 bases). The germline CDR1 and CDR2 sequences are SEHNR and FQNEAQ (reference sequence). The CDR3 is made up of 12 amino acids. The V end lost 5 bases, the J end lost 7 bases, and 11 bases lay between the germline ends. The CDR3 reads CASSPDSLEAFF. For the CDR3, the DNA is TGTGCCAGCAGCCCGGACAGCCTTGAAGCTTTCTTT.

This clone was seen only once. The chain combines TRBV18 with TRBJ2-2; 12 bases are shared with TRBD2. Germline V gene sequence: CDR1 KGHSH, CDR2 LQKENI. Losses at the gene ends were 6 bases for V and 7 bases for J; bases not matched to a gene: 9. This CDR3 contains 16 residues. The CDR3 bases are TGTGCCAGCTCGCTGACTAGCGGGAGAAATGTCGGGGAGCTGTTTTTT. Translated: CASSLTSGRNVGELFF.

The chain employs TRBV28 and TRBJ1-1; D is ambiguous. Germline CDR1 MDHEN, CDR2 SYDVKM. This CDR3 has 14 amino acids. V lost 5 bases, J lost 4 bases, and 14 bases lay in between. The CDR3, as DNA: TGTGCCAGCAGTCCCCCCAGCGGGCGCACTGAAGCTTTCTTT. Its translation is CASSPPSGRTEAFF.

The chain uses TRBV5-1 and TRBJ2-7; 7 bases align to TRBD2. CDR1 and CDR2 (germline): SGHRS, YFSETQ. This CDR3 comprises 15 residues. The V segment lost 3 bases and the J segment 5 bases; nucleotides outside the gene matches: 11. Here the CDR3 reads CASSSGTTPRDEQYF. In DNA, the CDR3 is TGCGCCAGCAGCTCCGGGACTACCCCGCGGGACGAGCAGTACTTC. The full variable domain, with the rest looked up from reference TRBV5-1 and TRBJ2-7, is KAGVTQTPRYLIKTRGQQVTLSCSPISGHRSVSWYQQTPGQGLQFLFEYFSETQRNKGNFPGRFSGRQFSNSRSEMNVSTLELGDSALYLCASSSGTTPRDEQYFGPGTRLTVT.

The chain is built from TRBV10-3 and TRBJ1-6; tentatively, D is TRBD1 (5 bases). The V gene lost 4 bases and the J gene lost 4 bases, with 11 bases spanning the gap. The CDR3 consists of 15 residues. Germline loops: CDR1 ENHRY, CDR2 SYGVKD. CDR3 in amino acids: CAISARQQYNSPLHF. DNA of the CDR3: TGTGCCATCAGTGCTAGACAGCAATATAATTCACCCCTCCACTTT.

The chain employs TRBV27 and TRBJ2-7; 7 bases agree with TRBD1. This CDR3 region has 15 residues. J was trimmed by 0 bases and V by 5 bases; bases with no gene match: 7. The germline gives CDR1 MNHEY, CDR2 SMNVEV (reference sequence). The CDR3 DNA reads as TGTGCCAGCAGTGCATCCGGGACAGCCTCCTACGAGCAGTACTTC. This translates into CASSASGTASYEQYF.

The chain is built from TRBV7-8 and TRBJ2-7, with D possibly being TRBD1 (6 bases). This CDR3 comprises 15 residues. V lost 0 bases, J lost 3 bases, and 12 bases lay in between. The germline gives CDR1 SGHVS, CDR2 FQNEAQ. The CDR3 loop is CASSLADRSSYEQYF. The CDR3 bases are TGTGCCAGCAGCTTAGCCGACAGGTCGAGCTACGAGCAGTACTTC.

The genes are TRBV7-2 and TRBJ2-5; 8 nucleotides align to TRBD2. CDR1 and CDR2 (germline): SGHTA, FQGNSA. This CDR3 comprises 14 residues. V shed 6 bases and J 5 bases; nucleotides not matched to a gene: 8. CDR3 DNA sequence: TGTGCCAGCAGACCGGGACTAGTGGGGGAGACCCAGTACTTC. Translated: CASRPGLVGETQYF.

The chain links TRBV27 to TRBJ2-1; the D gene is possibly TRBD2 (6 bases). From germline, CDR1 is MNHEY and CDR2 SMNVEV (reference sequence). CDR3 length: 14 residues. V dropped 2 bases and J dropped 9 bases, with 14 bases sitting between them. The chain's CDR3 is CASSLLAGRGEQFF. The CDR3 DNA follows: TGTGCCAGCAGTTTACTAGCAGGGCGGGGTGAGCAGTTCTTC.

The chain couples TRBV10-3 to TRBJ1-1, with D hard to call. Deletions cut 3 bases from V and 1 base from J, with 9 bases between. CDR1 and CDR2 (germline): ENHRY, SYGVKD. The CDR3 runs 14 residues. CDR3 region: CAISDSVGNTEAFF. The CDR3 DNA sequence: TGTGCCATCAGTGACAGTGTTGGGAACACTGAAGCTTTCTTT.